A selection of T cell receptor beta chains follows, all from one sample in a study of blood T cell repertoires in COVID-19. Measured with immunoSEQ multiplex PCR; TCRdb has only the in-frame clones, and not every one. The table records 170,000 or so clones, 84% of them present only once. The specimen was peripheral blood. Source of these receptors: a man aged 18 to 29 with active or convalescent COVID-19. Both conserved end residues are part of each CDR3.

J: TRBJ1-1
V: TRBV18
CDR3: CASSWTGPPTEAFF

J: TRBJ2-5
V: TRBV5-6
CDR3: CASSVPRTGYQETQYF

J: TRBJ2-3
V: TRBV3-1/TRBV3-2
CDR3: CASSQASSTDTQYF

J: TRBJ2-7
V: TRBV7-8
CDR3: CASSTPAFKQGTYEQYF

J: TRBJ1-2
V: TRBV7-9
CDR3: CASSLDEGQGAGYGYTF

J: TRBJ2-3
V: TRBV5-8
CDR3: CASSFSGGRFTDTQYF

J: TRBJ1-6
V: TRBV28
CDR3: CASSSPGGVNSPLHF

J: TRBJ2-3
V: TRBV7-9
CDR3: CASSPRGGRVTDTQYF

J: TRBJ2-3
V: TRBV4-1
CDR3: CASSQFPDRSSTDTQYF

J: TRBJ2-2
V: TRBV5-1
CDR3: CASSYDRAGTGELFF

J: TRBJ2-3
V: TRBV9
CDR3: CASSVLTSGRTDTQYF

J: TRBJ2-5
V: TRBV29-1
CDR3: CSVEGGVSGNQETQYF

J: TRBJ2-7
V: TRBV18
CDR3: CASSPQPPGTGGNEQYF

J: TRBJ1-1
V: TRBV4-1
CDR3: CASSQDVGQGNTEAFF

J: TRBJ1-2
V: TRBV5-5
CDR3: CASSLAAGGAWGYTF

J: TRBJ2-1
V: TRBV19
CDR3: CASSIWTRAYNEQFF

J: TRBJ2-3
V: TRBV6-1
CDR3: CASSEAGGGVSDTQYF

J: TRBJ1-3
V: TRBV5-1
CDR3: CASSIRGGTGNTIYF

J: TRBJ2-7
V: TRBV7-9
CDR3: CASSFSMGGRGQYF

J: TRBJ1-2
V: TRBV19
CDR3: CASSSQGTPNYGYTF

J: TRBJ2-1
V: TRBV11-3
CDR3: CASSKDSPSYNEQFF

J: TRBJ1-4
V: TRBV15
CDR3: CATSSGQGLKKKLFF

J: TRBJ2-4
V: TRBV11-1
CDR3: CASSLGQGDIQYF

J: TRBJ2-2
V: TRBV19
CDR3: CASSDSANTGELFF

J: TRBJ2-4
V: TRBV9
CDR3: CASSAILFTSGRDIQYF

J: TRBJ2-2
V: TRBV5-6
CDR3: CASSLALASGTGELFF

J: TRBJ1-2
V: TRBV7-2
CDR3: CASSFPGSTSGYTF

J: TRBJ2-1
V: TRBV7-2
CDR3: CASSLNYGGAYNEQFF

J: TRBJ1-1
V: TRBV6-5
CDR3: CASSLQGRAFF

J: TRBJ2-7
V: TRBV11-2
CDR3: CASSLGLDKAYEQYF

J: TRBJ1-2
V: TRBV27
CDR3: CASSLAGMGGYTF

J: TRBJ2-2
V: TRBV28
CDR3: CASKSGPGVTGELFF

J: TRBJ1-3
V: TRBV7-2
CDR3: CASSQGQGLLGNTIYF

J: TRBJ2-4
V: TRBV5-4
CDR3: CASSFGGKKNIQYF

J: TRBJ1-3
V: TRBV7-2
CDR3: CASSLAGQGAGNTIYF

J: TRBJ1-2
V: TRBV10-3
CDR3: CAISERQGGSGYTF

J: TRBJ1-2
V: TRBV7-2
CDR3: CASSFRQGARTNGYTF

J: TRBJ2-7
V: TRBV28
CDR3: CASSSQRHTPAYEQYF

J: TRBJ1-4
V: TRBV4-3
CDR3: CASSQYFGGSTNEKLFF

J: TRBJ2-7
V: TRBV2
CDR3: CATSGDSYEQYF

J: TRBJ1-1
V: TRBV6-2/TRBV6-3
CDR3: CASTPGMMNTEAFF

J: TRBJ2-1
V: TRBV7-2
CDR3: CASSLPLGLAGEGEQFF

J: TRBJ1-6
V: TRBV14
CDR3: CASSQDGRGRNSPLHF

J: TRBJ2-1
V: TRBV19
CDR3: CASSTLAGPFYNEQFF

J: TRBJ2-7
V: TRBV18
CDR3: CASSPPDRPGPLYEQYF